The clone carrying this T cell receptor beta chain appeared many times. Its antigen is unknown. The sample originates from a study of human T cells and chemical hapten exposure. The CDR3 extends over 14 amino acids. V was shortened by 4 bases and J by 2 bases, with 9 bases between the two germline ends. Study-level points and caveats: Donors' alopecia may make their immune response differ from healthy people's.

MiXCR, applied by TCRdb to the RACE reads, yields one record per CDR3 protein. The table includes more than 75,000 distinct CDR3 sequences, approximately 9.3% detected once. Time point defined: patch test 2, 6 weeks after DPC sensitization. This sample's treatment: therapeutic diphenylcyclopropenone sensitization with weekly scalp DPC. The chain employs TRBV23-1 and TRBJ2-1; D uncertain. TRBV23-1 is sorted into the ORF group, with uncertain function. The receptor comes from a woman in her 40s with alopecia areata. Some clones in this sample may be carry-over from other donors' samples. This specimen was whole blood, taken in connection with sensitization to the hapten diphenylcyclopropenone (DPC). CDR3 amino acids: CASSLPETYNEQFF. For the CDR3, the DNA is TGCGCCAGCAGTCTCCCGGAAACCTACAATGAGCAGTTCTTC.